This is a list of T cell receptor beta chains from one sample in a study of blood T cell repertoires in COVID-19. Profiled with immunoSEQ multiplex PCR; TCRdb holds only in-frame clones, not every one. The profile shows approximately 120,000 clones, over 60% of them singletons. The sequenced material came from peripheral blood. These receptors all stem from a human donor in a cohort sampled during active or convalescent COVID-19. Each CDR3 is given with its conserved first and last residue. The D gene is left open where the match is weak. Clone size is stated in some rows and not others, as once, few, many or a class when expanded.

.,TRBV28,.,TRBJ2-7,TGTGCCAGCAGCCGGCGGCCCTCCTACGAGCAGTACTTC,CASSRRPSYEQYF
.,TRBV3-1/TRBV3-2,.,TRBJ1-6,TGTGCCAGCAGCCCTCCCCGGGGGGACTCCTATAATTCACCCCTCCACTTT,CASSPPRGDSYNSPLHF
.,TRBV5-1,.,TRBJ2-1,TGCGCCAGCAGCTCACCTCCGTTATCCGGCTCCTACAATGAGCAGTTCTTC,CASSSPPLSGSYNEQFF
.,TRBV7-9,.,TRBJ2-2,TGTGCCAGCAGGGCGCAGGGGCAGAACACCGGGGAGCTGTTTTTT,CASRAQGQNTGELFF
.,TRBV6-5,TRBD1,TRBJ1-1,TGTGCCAGCAGGGACAGGACACGGAACACTGAAGCTTTCTTT,CASRDRTRNTEAFF
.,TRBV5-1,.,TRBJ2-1,TGCGCCAGCAGCTTGGTAAGGAGCTCCTACAATGAGCAGTTCTTC,CASSLVRSSYNEQFF
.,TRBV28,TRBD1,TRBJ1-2,TGTGCCAGCAGGAGTACCGGGACAGGGGGTTCAGGTGGCTACACCTTC,CASRSTGTGGSGGYTF
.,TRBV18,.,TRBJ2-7,TGTGCCAGCTCACCTGGACATCCCCTCGAGCAGTACTTC,CASSPGHPLEQYF
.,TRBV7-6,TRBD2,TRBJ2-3,TGTGCCAGCAGCTCGCAGCGGGGGGCCCGTACGAACACAGATACGCAGTATTTT,CASSSQRGARTNTDTQYF
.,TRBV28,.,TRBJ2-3,TGTGCCAGCAGTTCTCTCAGCGGCACAGATACGCAGTATTTT,CASSSLSGTDTQYF
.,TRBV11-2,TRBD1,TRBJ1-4,TGTGCCAGCAGCATAAGAGGACAGGGGACTAATGAAAAACTGTTTTTT,CASSIRGQGTNEKLFF
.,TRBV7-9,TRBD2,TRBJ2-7,TGTGCCAGCAGCTCTGGGGGGGACTACGAGCAGTACTTC,CASSSGGDYEQYF
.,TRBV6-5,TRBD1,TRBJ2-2,TGTGCCAGCAGGACAGGGGGCTCTGGCACCGGGGAGCTGTTTTTT,CASRTGGSGTGELFF
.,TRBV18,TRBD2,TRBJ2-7,TGTGCCAGCTCACTTAGCGGGGGCACACCCAGCGAGCAGTACTTC,CASSLSGGTPSEQYF
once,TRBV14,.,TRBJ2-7,TGTGCCAGCAGCCTAGAGCGAGGAGAGAGCTACGAGCAGTACTTC,CASSLERGESYEQYF
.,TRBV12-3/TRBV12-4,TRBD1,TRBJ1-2,TGTGCCAGCAGCGGACAGGATAACTATGGCTACACCTTC,CASSGQDNYGYTF
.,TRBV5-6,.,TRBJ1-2,TGTGCCAGCAGCCGGGGGGGGGCGACTGGCTACACCTTC,CASSRGGATGYTF
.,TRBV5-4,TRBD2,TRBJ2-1,TGTGCCAGCAGAGACCCTAGCGGGAGCCCCTACAATGAGCAGTTCTTC,CASRDPSGSPYNEQFF
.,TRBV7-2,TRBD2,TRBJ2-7,TGTGCCAGCAGCCCACGGGGGGGCGGGTACGAGCAGTACTTC,CASSPRGGGYEQYF
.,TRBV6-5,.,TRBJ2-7,TGTGCCAGCAGTTTACCCCCCGTAGGGGGGGGACGAGTTATGTACTTC,CASSLPPVGGGRVMYF
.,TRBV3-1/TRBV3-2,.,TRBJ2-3,TGTGCCAGCAGCCCGTTCGTACTTGATGTTAGCACAGATACGCAGTATTTT,CASSPFVLDVSTDTQYF
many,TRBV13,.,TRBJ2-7,TGTGCCAGCAGCGCGGTAGCCTACGTGGGGCAGTACTTC,CASSAVAYVGQYF
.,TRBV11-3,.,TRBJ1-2,TGTGCCAGCAGCGATTCAGGCTCTGGCTACACCTTC,CASSDSGSGYTF
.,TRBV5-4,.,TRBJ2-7,TGTGCCAGCAGCCGAGGGGATGGGACTCTCTCCTACGAGCAGTACTTC,CASSRGDGTLSYEQYF
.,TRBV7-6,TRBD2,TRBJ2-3,TGTGCCAGCAGCGTCGGGACTAGCGCATCAGATACGCAGTATTTT,CASSVGTSASDTQYF
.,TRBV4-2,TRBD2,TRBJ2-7,TGTGCCAGCAGCCAAGATGGGGTTAGCGGGAGGCAAATCTCCTACGAGCAGTACTTC,CASSQDGVSGRQISYEQYF
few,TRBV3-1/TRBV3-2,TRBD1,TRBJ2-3,TGTGCCAGCAGCCAGAGGACAGGGACTCGAGATACGCAGTATTTT,CASSQRTGTRDTQYF
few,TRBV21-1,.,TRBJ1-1,TGTGCCAGCAGCTGCTCACAGCAGTTGAACACTGAAGCTTTCTTT,CASSCSQQLNTEAFF
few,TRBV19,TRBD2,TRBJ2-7,TGTGCCAGTAGTATGAACATCGGGAGGGCTGGAGGCTACGAGCAGTACTTC,CASSMNIGRAGGYEQYF
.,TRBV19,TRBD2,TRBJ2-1,TGTGCCAGTAGTATAGATGGACTAGCGGGAATCTACAATGAGCAGTTCTTC,CASSIDGLAGIYNEQFF
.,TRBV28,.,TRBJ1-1,TGTGCCAGCCAAAACACTGAAGCTTTCTTT,CASQNTEAFF
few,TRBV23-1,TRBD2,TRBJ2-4,TGCGCCAGCAGTCAACGTACTAGCGAGGACATTCAGTACTTC,CASSQRTSEDIQYF
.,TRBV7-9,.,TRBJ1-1,TGTGCCAGCCGGAGGGGGGGGCAACACACTGAAGCTTTCTTT,CASRRGGQHTEAFF
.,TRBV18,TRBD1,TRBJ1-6,TGTGCCAGCTCACCAGTCCTGCCGGGACAGGGGGCCGCGGGGTCCCTCCACTTT,CASSPVLPGQGAAGSLHF
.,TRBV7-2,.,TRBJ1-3,TGTGCCAGCAGCTTAGCGGGGGGATACCTTGGAAACACCATATATTTT,CASSLAGGYLGNTIYF
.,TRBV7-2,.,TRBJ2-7,TGTGCCAGCAGCTTAGGGGGCCCAGGGGTAGCCTACGAGCAGTACTTC,CASSLGGPGVAYEQYF
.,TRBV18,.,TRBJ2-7,TGTGCCAGCTCTCCCAACTCCTACGAGCAGTACTTC,CASSPNSYEQYF
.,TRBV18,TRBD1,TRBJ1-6,TGTGCCAGCTCACCTGGACAGGGTAGATCACCCCTCCACTTT,CASSPGQGRSPLHF
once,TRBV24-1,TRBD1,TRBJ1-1,TGTGCCACCAGTAAGGGGGCGAACACTGAAGCTTTCTTT,CATSKGANTEAFF
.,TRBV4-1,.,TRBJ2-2,TGCGCCAGCAGCCTCAGGGTCTTGATGGCCGGGGAGCTGTTTTTT,CASSLRVLMAGELFF
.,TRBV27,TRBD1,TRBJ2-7,TGTGCCAGCACAGGGGGCCCGGGCGAGCAGTACTTC,CASTGGPGEQYF
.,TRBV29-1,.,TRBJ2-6,TGCAGCGTTGTTGTACAGGGAATCTCTGGGGCCAACGTCCTGACTTTC,CSVVVQGISGANVLTF
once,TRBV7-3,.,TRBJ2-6,TGTGCCAGCAGCTTAGCAGGAACTGGGGCCAACGTCCTGACTTTC,CASSLAGTGANVLTF
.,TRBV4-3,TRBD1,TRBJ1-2,TGCGCCAGCAGCCAAGATATGGGGACAGGGGTGCGGTTCGGCTACACCTTC,CASSQDMGTGVRFGYTF
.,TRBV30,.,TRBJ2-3,TGTGCCTGGAGTAGGGGGGGAGGTGGTACGCAGTATTTT,CAWSRGGGGTQYF
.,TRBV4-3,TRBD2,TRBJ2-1,TGCGCCAGCAGCCCCCACCCGACTAGCGGGCTCTCCTACAATGAGCAGTTCTTC,CASSPHPTSGLSYNEQFF
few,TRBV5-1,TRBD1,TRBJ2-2,TGCGCCAGCAGCTTGGGGCGGACAGGAGCTAACACCGGGGAGCTGTTTTTT,CASSLGRTGANTGELFF
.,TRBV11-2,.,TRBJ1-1,TGTGCCAGCAGCTTAAGGGTGCCGAGACTATCTGGCACTGAAGCTTTCTTT,CASSLRVPRLSGTEAFF
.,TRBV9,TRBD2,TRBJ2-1,TGTGCCAGCAGCGGGAGACTAGCGGGGAAACAGAATGAGCAGTTCTTC,CASSGRLAGKQNEQFF
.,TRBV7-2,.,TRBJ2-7,TGTGCCAGCAGCTTAAGTGGGGCTCCCTACGAGCAGTACTTC,CASSLSGAPYEQYF
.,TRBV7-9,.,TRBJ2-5,TGTGCCAGCAGCTTATTCACAGGGTTGGAGACCCAGTACTTC,CASSLFTGLETQYF
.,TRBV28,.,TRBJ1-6,TGTGCCAGCCTAAATCCGCTCCCACAGTTCCTCCACTTT,CASLNPLPQFLHF
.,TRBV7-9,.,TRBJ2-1,TGTGCCAGCAGGTTAGGCCGGTACAATGAGCAGTTCTTC,CASRLGRYNEQFF
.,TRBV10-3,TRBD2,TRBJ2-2,TGTGCCATCAGTGAGTTGGTAGCGGGCACCGGGGAGCTGTTTTTT,CAISELVAGTGELFF
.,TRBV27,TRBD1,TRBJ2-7,TGTGCCAGCAGTTTATCGGGGACAGGGCTATACGAGCAGTACTTC,CASSLSGTGLYEQYF
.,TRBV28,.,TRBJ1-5,TGTGCCAGCACGAGAGGGGGAAGACAGCCCCAGCATTTT,CASTRGGRQPQHF
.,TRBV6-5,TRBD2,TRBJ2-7,TGTGCCAGCAGACCCCTAGCGGAGATATACGAGCAGTACTTC,CASRPLAEIYEQYF
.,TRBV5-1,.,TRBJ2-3,TGCGCCAGCAGCTTGACGAAGGCGGTCCTGGGCACAGATACGCAGTATTTT,CASSLTKAVLGTDTQYF
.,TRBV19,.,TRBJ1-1,TGTGCCAGTCAGATTAGGGGTATTAACACTGAAGCTTTCTTT,CASQIRGINTEAFF